These 23 T cell receptor beta chains were all obtained from the same sample, sequenced in a study of chemoradiotherapy in HPV16-positive cancers. Data came from immunoSEQ multiplex PCR; TCRdb stores just in-frame clones and leaves some out. Here the sample spans more than 7,500 clones, approximately 91% being singletons. The starting material was blood, obtained from a patient who underwent chemoradiotherapy. These receptor sequences come from a human donor with HPV-associated anogenital cancer.

The table lists this clone with a count of one. CDR3 protein: CAWSVSNLNYGYTF. The CDR3 DNA reads as TGTGCCTGGAGTGTCTCAAACCTTAACTATGGCTACACCTTC. The V and J genes are TRBV30 and TRBJ1-2; unclear D gene. The CDR3 sequence is 14 residues long. Germline V gives CDR1 GTSNPN, CDR2 SVGIG (reference sequence). The ends were cut back, 0 bases at V and 1 base at J, with 9 bases in the middle.

The chain uses TRBV27 and TRBJ2-5, with D possibly being TRBD1 (7 bases). V gave up 5 bases and J gave up 4 bases, with 14 bases separating them. CDR3 size: 14 residues. The germline CDR1 and CDR2 sequences are MNHEY and SMNVEV (reference sequence). In DNA form, the CDR3 reads TGTGCCAGCAGTCCCAGGGGGGAGGTAGAGACCCAGTACTTC. Its protein product is CASSPRGEVETQYF.

The V call is TRBV9, the J call TRBJ2-1, with 11 bases that match TRBD2. The trim removed 3 bases at V and 4 bases at J, leaving 6 bases unmatched. The CDR3 contains 16 residues. The V gene's germline CDR1 is SGDLS and CDR2 YYNGEE. The DNA for the CDR3 is TGTGCCAGCAGCGCATCGCCTAGCGGGAGGTACAATGAGCAGTTCTTC. Residues: CASSASPSGRYNEQFF.

This chain connects TRBV4-2 to TRBJ1-2; the match to TRBD1 covers 8 bases. Losses at the gene ends were 0 bases for V and 3 bases for J; bases not matched to a gene: 6. This CDR3 contains 16 residues. CDR1 and CDR2 from the germline V gene are LGHNA and YNFKEQ. Written as DNA, the CDR3 is TGTGCCAGCAGCCAAGAGCGAGCAGGGGGCGACTATGGCTACACCTTC. It codes for CASSQERAGGDYGYTF.

This sequence joins TRBV29-1 and TRBJ2-5, with 7 nucleotides matching TRBD1. V lost 0 bases to trimming and J lost 5 bases; unmatched junction nucleotides: 9. The CDR3 has 15 residues. Germline CDR1 and CDR2: SQVTM and ANQGSEA. CDR3 sequence reads: CSVEDPRQGRETQYF. The CDR3 bases are TGCAGCGTTGAAGACCCCCGACAGGGCAGGGAGACCCAGTACTTC.

V gene TRBV28 combines with J gene TRBJ2-5; D might be TRBD2 (6 bases). The V gene's germline CDR1 is MDHEN and CDR2 SYDVKM. There are 12 residues in the CDR3. V lost 6 bases and J lost 5, with 10 bases in between. DNA of the CDR3: TGTGCCAGCAGCCCACGGGGGGAGACCCAGTACTTC. Translation: CASSPRGETQYF. Using reference TRBV28 and TRBJ2-5 for the parts outside the CDR3, the full variable domain is DVKVTQSSRYLVKRTGEKVFLECVQDMDHENMFWYRQDPGLGLRLIYFSYDVKMKEKGDIPEGYSVSREKKERFSLILESASTNQTSMYLCASSPRGETQYFGPGTRLLVL.

The chain recombines TRBV2 with TRBJ1-2, with D maybe TRBD1 (5 bases). Trimming removed 2 bases at V and 4 bases at J, with 11 bases between. Germline loops: CDR1 SNHLY, CDR2 FYNNEI. The CDR3 sequence is 14 residues long. CDR3 residues: CASSERRGIYGYTF. DNA of the CDR3: TGTGCCAGCAGTGAACGTCGGGGGATCTATGGCTACACCTTC.

This clone was found once. This chain joins TRBV30 and TRBJ2-3; the match to TRBD2 covers 9 bases. The CDR3 has 13 amino acids. Germline V gene data show CDR1 as GTSNPN and CDR2 as SVGIG (reference sequence). V dropped 8 bases and J dropped 7; count of bases not matched to a gene: 10. Here the CDR3 DNA reads TGTGCCGCCGCCGCGGGGGGGCCTAATACGCAGTATTTT. Its protein is CAAAAGGPNTQYF.

The chain uses TRBV5-5 and TRBJ2-2; no clear D. Per the germline V gene, CDR1 is SGHKS and CDR2 is YYEKEE (reference sequence). The V end lost 3 bases, the J end lost 3 bases, and 3 bases lay between the germline ends. The CDR3 is made up of 12 amino acids. The CDR3 region is CASSSYTGELFF. The CDR3 nucleotides read TGTGCCAGCAGCTCATACACCGGGGAGCTGTTTTTT.

The V and J genes are TRBV19 and TRBJ1-5; possibly TRBD1 for D (6 bases). This CDR3 spans 15 amino acids. V lost 0 bases, J lost 6 bases, and 12 bases lay in between. CDR1 and CDR2 from the germline V gene are LNHDA and SQIVND (reference sequence). The CDR3 loop reads CASSIDNNRAQPQHF. CDR3 in DNA: TGTGCCAGTAGTATAGATAACAACAGGGCTCAGCCCCAGCATTTT.

This clone has just one count. This sequence joins TRBV5-8 and TRBJ1-1; D possibly corresponds to TRBD1 (6 bases). The germline CDR1 and CDR2 sequences are SGHTS and YDEGEE. Deletions cut 2 bases from V and 1 base from J, with 18 bases between. The CDR3 contains 17 residues. DNA for the CDR3: TGTGCCAGCAGCTTCTGGGGGCTGGGGCAGTGGAACACTGAAGCTTTCTTT. Protein sequence: CASSFWGLGQWNTEAFF. The whole variable domain, remainder taken from reference TRBV5-8 and TRBJ1-1, is EAGVTQSPTHLIKTRGQQATLRCSPISGHTSVYWYQQALGLGLQFLLWYDEGEERNRGNFPPRFSGRQFPNYSSELNVNALELEDSALYLCASSFWGLGQWNTEAFFGQGTRLTVV.

The chain couples TRBV28 to TRBJ1-1; D is undetermined. The CDR3 has 15 residues. Trimming cost V 7 bases and J 1 base, with 16 bases left between them. Germline loops: CDR1 MDHEN, CDR2 SYDVKM. The CDR3 region has the DNA TGTGCCAGCAATAGAGGGAGCGCCCCGAACACTGAAGCTTTCTTT. Protein sequence: CASNRGSAPNTEAFF.

The chain links TRBV5-1 to TRBJ2-7; D unresolved. Per the germline V gene, CDR1 is SGHRS and CDR2 is YFSETQ. This CDR3 comprises 14 residues. The ends were cut back, 4 bases at V and 0 bases at J, with 11 bases in the middle. CDR3 protein: CASSTAGSSYEQYF. In DNA, the CDR3 is TGCGCCAGCAGCACCGCAGGCTCCTCCTACGAGCAGTACTTC. Together with reference TRBV5-1 and TRBJ2-7, the CDR3 gives the full variable domain: KAGVTQTPRYLIKTRGQQVTLSCSPISGHRSVSWYQQTPGQGLQFLFEYFSETQRNKGNFPGRFSGRQFSNSRSEMNVSTLELGDSALYLCASSTAGSSYEQYFGPGTRLTVT.

V usage is TRBV29-1 and J usage is TRBJ2-2; 9 positions agree with TRBD1. Germline V lookup: CDR1 SQVTM, CDR2 ANQGSEA. The ends lost 3 bases at V and 9 bases at J; junction bases unmatched: 11. The CDR3 covers 15 residues. The CDR3 region is CSVDEVGQGSRELFF. The CDR3 nucleotides are TGCAGCGTTGATGAAGTAGGACAGGGGTCCCGGGAGCTGTTTTTT.

The genes are TRBV25-1 and TRBJ2-1, with TRBD2 matching over 8 bases. The CDR3 consists of 15 residues. Germline V gene sequence: CDR1 MGHDK, CDR2 SYGVNS. V lost 2 bases, J lost 4 bases, and 4 bases stayed unmatched. The CDR3 here is CASSEGGLGYNEQFF. As DNA, the CDR3 is TGTGCCAGCAGTGAAGGGGGACTAGGTTACAATGAGCAGTTCTTC. The full variable domain, its missing parts supplied by reference TRBV25-1 and TRBJ2-1, is EADIYQTPRYLVIGTGKKITLECSQTMGHDKMYWYQQDPGMELHLIHYSYGVNSTEKGDLSSESTVSRIRTEHFPLTLESARPSHTSQYLCASSEGGLGYNEQFFGPGTRLTVL.

The chain links TRBV5-1 to TRBJ2-3; possibly TRBD1 for D (6 bases). Germline V gives CDR1 SGHRS, CDR2 YFSETQ. This CDR3 region has 12 residues. V dropped 2 bases and J dropped 6 bases, with 7 bases sitting between them. The CDR3, as DNA: TGCGCCAGCAGCTTCGACAGGGATACGCAGTATTTT. Protein product: CASSFDRDTQYF.

The V and J genes are TRBV6-1 and TRBJ1-4; 8 bases agree with TRBD1. The CDR3 spans 14 residues. Per germline, CDR1 MNHNS and CDR2 SASEGT. After removal of 8 bases from V and 5 bases from J, the junction contained 7 bases not matched to a gene. The CDR3 loop reads CASVRDRRNEKLFF. The CDR3 DNA is TGTGCCAGCGTCCGGGACAGGAGGAATGAAAAACTGTTTTTT.

The V call is TRBV12-5, the J call TRBJ2-7, with 8 positions matching TRBD1. Germline values: CDR1 LGHNT, CDR2 FRNRAP. CDR3 length: 17 residues. Trimming took 0 bases from V and 4 from J; bases not matched to a gene: 11. In DNA, the CDR3 is TGTGCTAGTGGTTTGGTATTACCGGGACAGGACTTTTACGAGCAGTACTTC. This encodes CASGLVLPGQDFYEQYF.

The DNA of the CDR3 is TGTGCCAGCAGCTTGTGGCAGGGCTATAATGAAAAACTGTTTTTT. Amino acid sequence: CASSLWQGYNEKLFF. The V and J genes are TRBV5-6 and TRBJ1-4, with D maybe TRBD1 (5 bases). CDR3 size: 15 residues. V was shortened by 1 base and J by 4 bases, with 11 bases between the two germline ends. Germline assignment: CDR1 SGHDT and CDR2 YYEEEE.

The V gene is TRBV28, the J gene TRBJ1-2; D is possibly TRBD1 (5 bases). Germline V gene lookup returns CDR1 MDHEN and CDR2 SYDVKM. The CDR3 runs 13 residues. V was pared by 3 bases and J by 8 bases, with 13 bases between. The chain's CDR3 is CASSLVLQGGYTF. The CDR3 region has the DNA TGTGCCAGCAGTTTGGTCCTTCAGGGAGGCTACACCTTC.

The rearrangement links TRBV5-4 to TRBJ1-3; a weak D match, TRBD1 (6 bases). Germline CDR1 and CDR2: SGHNT and YYREEE (reference sequence). Deletions cut 4 bases from V and 4 bases from J, with 12 bases between. The CDR3 runs to 14 residues. The CDR3 loop reads CASSLRTGGNTIYF. CDR3 sequence (DNA): TGTGCCAGCAGCCTAAGAACAGGGGGAAACACCATATATTTT.

This chain joins TRBV28 and TRBJ1-1, with D possibly TRBD1 on 5 matching bases. The CDR3 totals 13 residues. Germline V gene data show CDR1 as MDHEN and CDR2 as SYDVKM. Trimming took 2 bases from V and 4 from J, leaving 8 bases between them. This chain's CDR3 is CASSLGRATEAFF. The CDR3 DNA is TGTGCCAGCAGTTTAGGCAGGGCCACTGAAGCTTTCTTT.

CDR3: CASSSQRLAGGRTDTQYF. The CDR3 bases are TGTGCCAGCAGCTCCCAAAGACTAGCGGGAGGGCGGACAGATACGCAGTATTTT. The chain is built from TRBV7-2 and TRBJ2-3; 14 nucleotides align to TRBD2. V lost 4 bases and J lost 3; bases outside the gene matches: 9. Germline CDR1 is SGHTA and CDR2 is FQGNSA. There are 18 residues in the CDR3.